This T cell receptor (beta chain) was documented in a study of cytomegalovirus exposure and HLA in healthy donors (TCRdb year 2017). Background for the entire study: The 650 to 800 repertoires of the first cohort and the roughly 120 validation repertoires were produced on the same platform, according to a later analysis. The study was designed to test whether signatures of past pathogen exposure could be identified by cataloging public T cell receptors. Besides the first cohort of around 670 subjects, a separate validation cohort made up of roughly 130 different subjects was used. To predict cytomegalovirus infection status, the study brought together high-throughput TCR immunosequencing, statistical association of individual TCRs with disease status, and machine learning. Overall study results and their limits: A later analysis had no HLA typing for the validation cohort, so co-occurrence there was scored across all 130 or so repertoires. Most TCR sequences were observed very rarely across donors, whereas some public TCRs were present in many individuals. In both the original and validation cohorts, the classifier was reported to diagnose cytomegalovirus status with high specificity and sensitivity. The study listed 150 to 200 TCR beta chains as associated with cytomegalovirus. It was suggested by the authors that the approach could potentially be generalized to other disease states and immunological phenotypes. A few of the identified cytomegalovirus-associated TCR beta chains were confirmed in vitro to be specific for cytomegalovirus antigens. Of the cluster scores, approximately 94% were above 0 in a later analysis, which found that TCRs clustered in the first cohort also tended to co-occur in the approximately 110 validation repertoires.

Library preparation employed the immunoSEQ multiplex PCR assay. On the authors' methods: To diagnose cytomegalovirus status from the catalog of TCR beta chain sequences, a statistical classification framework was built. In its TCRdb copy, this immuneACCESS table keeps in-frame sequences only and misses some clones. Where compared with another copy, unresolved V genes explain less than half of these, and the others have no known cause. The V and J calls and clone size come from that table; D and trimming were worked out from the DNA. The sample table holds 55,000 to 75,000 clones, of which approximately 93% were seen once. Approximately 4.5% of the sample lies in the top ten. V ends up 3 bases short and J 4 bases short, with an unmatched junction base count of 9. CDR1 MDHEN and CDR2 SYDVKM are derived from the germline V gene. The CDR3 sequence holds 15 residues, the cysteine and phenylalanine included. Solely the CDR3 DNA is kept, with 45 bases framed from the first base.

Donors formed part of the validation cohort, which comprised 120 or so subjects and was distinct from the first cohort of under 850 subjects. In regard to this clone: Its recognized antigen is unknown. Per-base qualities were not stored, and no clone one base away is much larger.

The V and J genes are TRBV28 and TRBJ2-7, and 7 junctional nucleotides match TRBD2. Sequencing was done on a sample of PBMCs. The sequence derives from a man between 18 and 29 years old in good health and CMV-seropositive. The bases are TGTGCCAGCAGTTTGCCCGGGACTAAGGTATACGAGCAGTACTTC. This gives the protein CASSLPGTKVYEQYF.